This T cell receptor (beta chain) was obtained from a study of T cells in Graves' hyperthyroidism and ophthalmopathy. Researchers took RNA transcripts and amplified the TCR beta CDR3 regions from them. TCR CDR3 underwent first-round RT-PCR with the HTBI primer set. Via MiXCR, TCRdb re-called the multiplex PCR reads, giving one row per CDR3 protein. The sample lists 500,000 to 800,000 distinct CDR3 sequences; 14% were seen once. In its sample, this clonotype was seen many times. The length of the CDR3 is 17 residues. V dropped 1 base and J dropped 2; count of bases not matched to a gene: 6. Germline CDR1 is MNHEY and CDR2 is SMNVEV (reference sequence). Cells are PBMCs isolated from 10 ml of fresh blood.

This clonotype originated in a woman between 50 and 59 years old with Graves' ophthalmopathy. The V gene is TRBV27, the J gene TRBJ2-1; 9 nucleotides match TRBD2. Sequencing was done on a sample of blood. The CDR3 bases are TGTGCCAGCAGTTTATTGTCTAGCGGGGCCCCCTACAATGAGCAGTTCTTC. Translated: CASSLLSSGAPYNEQFF.